This T cell receptor (beta chain) was profiled in a study of identical twins. All of the donors were Caucasians in good health. Germline CDR1 and CDR2: SGHVS and FQNEAQ. The CDR3 covers 15 residues. Trimming at V came to 3 bases and at J to 1 base, leaving 4 bases not matched to a gene. One entry per CDR3 protein, called by TCRdb with MiXCR from the 5' RACE reads. Counted here are under 300,000 distinct CDR3 sequences, about 6.7% occurring once; the ten biggest clones make up 13% to 15%. The same sample was also used in a study of T cells expressing NK-cell markers. As that report states: Clarity on HCMV specificity was lacking for the expanded NKG2C+ T cell clones.

The specimen sequenced was CD8+ T cells sorted from blood. The chain uses TRBV7-8 and TRBJ1-1; TRBD1 matches at 8 bases. The source of this sequence is a woman younger than 30 in good health. The CDR3 sequence is CASSFPGGSNTEAFF. The CDR3, as DNA: TGTGCCAGCAGCTTTCCAGGGGGCTCGAACACTGAAGCTTTCTTT.